These T cell receptor beta chains were read from a single sample in a study of T cell responses to AZD1222 COVID-19 vaccine. The protocol was immunoSEQ multiplex PCR, while the TCRdb copy is restricted to in-frame clones and leaves out a portion. The repertoire holds approximately 150,000 clones, with around 90% as singletons. This specimen was peripheral blood, taken on day 0 of AZD1222 vaccination. These receptors originate from an adult in good health. Both conserved end residues are part of each CDR3. The order of the fields is CDR3 protein, V gene, J gene.

CDR3aa: CASTPGLAGERGQYF
v_gene: TRBV28
j_gene: TRBJ2-7

CDR3aa: CASSSRVLGWRETQYF
v_gene: TRBV11-2
j_gene: TRBJ2-5

CDR3aa: CASSQAPQETQYF
v_gene: TRBV3-1/TRBV3-2
j_gene: TRBJ2-5

CDR3aa: CATRLDRVDTEAFF
v_gene: TRBV15
j_gene: TRBJ1-1

CDR3aa: CASTPFRDSAYEQYF
v_gene: TRBV28
j_gene: TRBJ2-7

CDR3aa: CAWGTSLGSPLHF
v_gene: TRBV30
j_gene: TRBJ1-6

CDR3aa: CSVAWGFYEKLFF
v_gene: TRBV29-1
j_gene: TRBJ1-4

CDR3aa: CAASRGIGYGYTF
v_gene: TRBV10-3
j_gene: TRBJ1-2

CDR3aa: CASSLKDRYDQPQHF
v_gene: TRBV7-8
j_gene: TRBJ1-5

CDR3aa: CASGRQKATEAFF
v_gene: TRBV27
j_gene: TRBJ1-1

CDR3aa: CASSQLAGGPSYEQYF
v_gene: TRBV4-2
j_gene: TRBJ2-7

CDR3aa: CASSLSRAEAFF
v_gene: TRBV7-2
j_gene: TRBJ1-1

CDR3aa: CATSDPGTEPYEQYF
v_gene: TRBV24-1
j_gene: TRBJ2-7

CDR3aa: CASSLNAGELFF
v_gene: TRBV27
j_gene: TRBJ2-2

CDR3aa: CASSPTGGIEGSGNTIYF
v_gene: TRBV25-1
j_gene: TRBJ1-3

CDR3aa: CASSLGQLNTEAFF
v_gene: TRBV19
j_gene: TRBJ1-1

CDR3aa: CASSPRGGPAEAFF
v_gene: TRBV5-1
j_gene: TRBJ1-1

CDR3aa: CASSLAIPSGTFYEQYF
v_gene: TRBV7-9
j_gene: TRBJ2-7

CDR3aa: CASSYSGQSTGNTIYF
v_gene: TRBV6-2/TRBV6-3
j_gene: TRBJ1-3

CDR3aa: CASSSLRDRANYGYTF
v_gene: TRBV11-2
j_gene: TRBJ1-2

CDR3aa: CASSPEIGMRTEAFF
v_gene: TRBV19
j_gene: TRBJ1-1

CDR3aa: CASSLEGGYTGELFF
v_gene: TRBV5-4
j_gene: TRBJ2-2

CDR3aa: CASSPPTGGYNEQFF
v_gene: TRBV28
j_gene: TRBJ2-1

CDR3aa: CASSQDRAGHQPQHF
v_gene: TRBV4-2
j_gene: TRBJ1-5

CDR3aa: CASSVGTGGVQETQYF
v_gene: TRBV9
j_gene: TRBJ2-5

CDR3aa: CASSLSPRDSYEQYF
v_gene: TRBV27
j_gene: TRBJ2-7

CDR3aa: CASGKGLGTEAFF
v_gene: TRBV10-1
j_gene: TRBJ1-1

CDR3aa: CASSVRYGLDGTQYF
v_gene: TRBV9
j_gene: TRBJ2-5

CDR3aa: CASSPPGETYEQYF
v_gene: TRBV7-9
j_gene: TRBJ2-7

CDR3aa: CASSDTVGVGYTF
v_gene: TRBV7-9
j_gene: TRBJ1-2

CDR3aa: CASSLAPAGGSGQETQYF
v_gene: TRBV5-1
j_gene: TRBJ2-5

CDR3aa: CASSFAGTGHYEQYF
v_gene: TRBV5-6
j_gene: TRBJ2-7

CDR3aa: CASSRYRGGSTDTQYF
v_gene: TRBV3-1/TRBV3-2
j_gene: TRBJ2-3

CDR3aa: CAISEGGGDQPQHF
v_gene: TRBV10-3
j_gene: TRBJ1-5

CDR3aa: CASSLEPGPNQPQHF
v_gene: TRBV5-6
j_gene: TRBJ1-5

CDR3aa: CASSDRMTETALYEQYF
v_gene: TRBV6-4
j_gene: TRBJ2-7

CDR3aa: CASSGQGAVNQPQHF
v_gene: TRBV7-9
j_gene: TRBJ1-5

CDR3aa: CASSLPHRTDGYTF
v_gene: TRBV9
j_gene: TRBJ1-2

CDR3aa: CASSLWDRLNTIYF
v_gene: TRBV5-4
j_gene: TRBJ1-3

CDR3aa: CASSIWQGKTEAFF
v_gene: TRBV19
j_gene: TRBJ1-1

CDR3aa: CASSPQRGGNSPLHF
v_gene: TRBV27
j_gene: TRBJ1-6

CDR3aa: CASSSSSTDYEQYF
v_gene: TRBV5-1
j_gene: TRBJ2-7

CDR3aa: CAIQRGGSEAFF
v_gene: TRBV6-5
j_gene: TRBJ1-1

CDR3aa: CASSYSSEQFF
v_gene: TRBV6-5
j_gene: TRBJ2-1

CDR3aa: CASTQDSDQPQHF
v_gene: TRBV5-8
j_gene: TRBJ1-5

CDR3aa: CASSPRGRPGDTQYF
v_gene: TRBV18
j_gene: TRBJ2-3

CDR3aa: CATQWDYEQYF
v_gene: TRBV6-5
j_gene: TRBJ2-7

CDR3aa: CASSRAAELYGYTF
v_gene: TRBV28
j_gene: TRBJ1-2

CDR3aa: CAWSVRTGGYGYTF
v_gene: TRBV30
j_gene: TRBJ1-2

CDR3aa: CASSDPGATVYYEQYF
v_gene: TRBV6-1
j_gene: TRBJ2-7

CDR3aa: CASSSTAPPGQGEETQYF
v_gene: TRBV27
j_gene: TRBJ2-5

CDR3aa: CASTGVAGGIVGYGYTF
v_gene: TRBV10-2
j_gene: TRBJ1-2

CDR3aa: CASSPGVAGYETQYF
v_gene: TRBV6-2/TRBV6-3
j_gene: TRBJ2-5

CDR3aa: CASSLLYNSPLHF
v_gene: TRBV27
j_gene: TRBJ1-6

CDR3aa: CSVGSGYEAFF
v_gene: TRBV29-1
j_gene: TRBJ1-1

CDR3aa: CASSFKGAGHEQYF
v_gene: TRBV5-4
j_gene: TRBJ2-7

CDR3aa: CASSQDEGRYGYTF
v_gene: TRBV3-1/TRBV3-2
j_gene: TRBJ1-2